The 10 T cell receptor beta chains given below trace back to one sample, sequenced in a study of T cell repertoires in ileal Crohn's disease. Method: immunoSEQ multiplex PCR; TCRdb's copy keeps in-frame clones and lacks some. In the table there are about 7,000 clones, 70% of which are singletons. Input material: ileal tissue. Receptors originate from an adult with Crohn's disease.

This clone was detected a few times. The rearrangement joins TRBV6-6 to TRBJ1-1; the match to TRBD1 covers 8 bases. CDR3 length equals 12 residues. CDR1 is MNHNY, CDR2 SVGAGI, per germline (reference sequence). V shed 0 bases and J 11 bases; nucleotides not matched to a gene: 2. The CDR3 nucleotides are TGTGCCAGCAGTTACTCGGACAGGGATGCTTTCTTT. Its protein product is CASSYSDRDAFF.

This clone was detected only a few times. The chain employs TRBV7-6 and TRBJ2-1; 7 bases map to TRBD1. Germline CDR1 and CDR2: SGHVS and FNYEAQ. CDR3 length: 16 amino acids. V lost 4 bases and J lost 2; bases outside the gene matches: 8. CDR3 loop: CASSSTGPLTYNEQFF. The CDR3 nucleotides read TGTGCCAGCAGCTCGACAGGGCCCCTAACCTACAATGAGCAGTTCTTC.

By proportion, this clone is medium-sized. This chain links TRBV4-1 with TRBJ2-1; possible D gene TRBD2, 6 bases. From germline, CDR1 is MGHRA and CDR2 YSYEKL. Between the trimmed V and J ends, which lost 3 bases and 8 bases, there was a span of 20 bases. This CDR3 region has 16 residues. CDR3 sequence (DNA): TGCGCCAGCAGCCAGGGTACCAGACTAGGGATGGATGAGCAGTTCTTC. As protein: CASSQGTRLGMDEQFF.

The chain combines TRBV6-6 with TRBJ2-7, with 9 bases lining up with TRBD1. CDR1 and CDR2 from the germline V gene are MNHNY and SVGAGI (reference sequence). With 5 bases clipped from V and 3 bases from J, the junction kept 5 bases outside the gene matches. This CDR3 has 14 residues. DNA of the CDR3: TGTGCCAGCAGTCGACAGGGGGACGTCTACGAGCAGTACTTC. The encoded protein is CASSRQGDVYEQYF.

This chain connects TRBV15 to TRBJ2-2; D might be TRBD1 (6 bases). Per germline, CDR1 LNHNV and CDR2 YYDKDF (reference sequence). The CDR3 has 15 amino acids. Trimming shortened V by 5 bases and J by 0 bases, and 10 bases separated the two germline ends. CDR3 coding DNA: TGTGCCACCAGCGGCTCAGGGGCGAACACCGGGGAGCTGTTTTTT. Translation: CATSGSGANTGELFF.

This chain connects TRBV2 to TRBJ2-4; 8 nucleotides match TRBD2. The V segment lost 2 bases and the J segment 12 bases; nucleotides outside the gene matches: 6. The CDR3 extends over 13 amino acids. Germline V gene data show CDR1 as SNHLY and CDR2 as FYNNEI. CDR3 sequence reads: CASSESAAGGQYF. In nucleotides, the CDR3 is TGTGCCAGCAGTGAATCGGCGGCGGGGGGTCAGTACTTC.

This sequence joins TRBV6-5 and TRBJ1-2; the D is unclear. The CDR3 totals 15 residues. With 5 bases removed from V and 2 bases from J, the gap between germline ends came to 15 bases. Looked up from germline, CDR1 is MNHEY and CDR2 is SVGAGI. CDR3 protein: CASSLTISWNYGYTF. Here the CDR3 DNA reads TGTGCCAGCAGTCTTACTATCTCCTGGAACTATGGCTACACCTTC.

Remarks on this clone: At one end the junction does not follow the germline gene, possibly because of a read error. The rearrangement joins TRBV27 to TRBJ2-3; TRBD1 matches at 8 bases. The CDR3 consists of 14 residues. The germline gives CDR1 MNHEY, CDR2 SMNVEV (reference sequence). The CDR3 loop reads CASVYRTGTDTQYF. DNA for the CDR3: TGCGCCAGCGTGTACAGGACAGGGACAGATACGCAGTATTTT.

The CDR3 bases are TGTGCCAGCAGTGCACAGGTACAGCTGAACACTGAAGCTTTCTTT. Encoded protein: CASSAQVQLNTEAFF. The rearrangement joins TRBV2 to TRBJ1-1, with TRBD1 as a possible D gene (5 bases). This CDR3 is built from 15 residues. The germline V and J ends were trimmed by 4 bases and 0 bases, with 12 bases remaining between them. The germline V gene encodes CDR1 SNHLY and CDR2 FYNNEI.

In its sample, this clone was seen a few times. The rearrangement links TRBV5-1 to TRBJ2-3; D might be TRBD2 (5 bases). Germline V gene sequence: CDR1 SGHRS, CDR2 YFSETQ. There are 14 residues in the CDR3. V was trimmed by 5 bases and J by 4 bases, leaving 14 bases between them. The CDR3 loop reads CASSAGLASDTQYF. For the CDR3, the DNA is TGCGCCAGCAGTGCAGGCCTAGCATCAGATACGCAGTATTTT.